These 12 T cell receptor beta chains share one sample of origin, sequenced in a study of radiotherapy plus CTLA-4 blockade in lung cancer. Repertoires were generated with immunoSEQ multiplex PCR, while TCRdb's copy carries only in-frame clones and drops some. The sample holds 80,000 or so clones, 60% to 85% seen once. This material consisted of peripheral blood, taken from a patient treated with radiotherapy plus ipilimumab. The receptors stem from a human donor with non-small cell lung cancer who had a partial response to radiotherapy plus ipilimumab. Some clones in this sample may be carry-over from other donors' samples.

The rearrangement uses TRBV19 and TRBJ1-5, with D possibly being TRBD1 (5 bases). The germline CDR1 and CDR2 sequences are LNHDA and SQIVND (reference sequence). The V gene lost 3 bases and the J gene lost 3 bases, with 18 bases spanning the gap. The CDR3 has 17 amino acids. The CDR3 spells CASSIGAGEMTNQPQHF. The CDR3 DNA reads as TGTGCCAGTAGTATTGGAGCGGGGGAGATGACCAATCAGCCCCAGCATTTT.

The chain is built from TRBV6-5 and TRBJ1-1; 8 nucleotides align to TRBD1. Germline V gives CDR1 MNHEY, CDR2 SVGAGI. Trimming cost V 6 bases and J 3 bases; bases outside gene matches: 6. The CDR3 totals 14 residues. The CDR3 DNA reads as TGTGCCAGCAGGATCAGACAGGGGCACACTGAAGCTTTCTTT. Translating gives CASRIRQGHTEAFF.

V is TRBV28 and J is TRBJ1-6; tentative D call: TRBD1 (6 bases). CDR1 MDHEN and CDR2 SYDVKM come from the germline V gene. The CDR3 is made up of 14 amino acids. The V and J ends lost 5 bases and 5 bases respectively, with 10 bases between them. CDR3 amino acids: CASSNRQDNSPLHF. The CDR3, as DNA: TGTGCCAGCAGTAATCGACAGGATAATTCACCCCTCCACTTT.

DNA for the CDR3: TGTGCCAGCTCAAAACCCACAGGGGACGAGCAGTTCTTC. Its translation is CASSKPTGDEQFF. This rearrangement joins TRBV18 to TRBJ2-1; 7 bases align to TRBD1. The CDR3 sequence is 13 residues long. Germline loops: CDR1 KGHSH, CDR2 LQKENI. V lost 5 bases, J lost 10 bases, and 8 bases stayed unmatched. The entire variable domain, with the rest obtained from reference TRBV18 and TRBJ2-1, is as follows: NAGVMQNPRHLVRRRGQEARLRCSPMKGHSHVYWYRQLPEEGLKFMVYLQKENIIDESGMPKERFSAEFPKEGPSILRIQQVVRGDSAAYFCASSKPTGDEQFFGPGTRLTVL.

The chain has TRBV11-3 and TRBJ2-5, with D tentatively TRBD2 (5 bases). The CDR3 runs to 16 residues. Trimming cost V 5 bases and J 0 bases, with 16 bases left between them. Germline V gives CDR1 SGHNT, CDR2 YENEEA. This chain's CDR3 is CASSRGGRWYQETQYF. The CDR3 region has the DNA TGTGCCAGCAGCCGGGGTGGTCGGTGGTACCAAGAGACCCAGTACTTC.

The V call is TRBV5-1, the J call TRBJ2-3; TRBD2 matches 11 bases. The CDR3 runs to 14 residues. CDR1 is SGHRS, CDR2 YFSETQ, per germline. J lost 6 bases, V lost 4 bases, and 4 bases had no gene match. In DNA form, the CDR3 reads TGCGCCAGCAGCCTCGGGACTAGCGGCGATACGCAGTATTTT. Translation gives CASSLGTSGDTQYF.

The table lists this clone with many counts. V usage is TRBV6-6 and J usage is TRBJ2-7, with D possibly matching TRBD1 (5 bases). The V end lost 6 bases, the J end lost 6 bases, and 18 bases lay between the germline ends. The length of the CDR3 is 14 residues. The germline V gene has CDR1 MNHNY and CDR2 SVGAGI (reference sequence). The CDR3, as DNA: TGTGCCAGCAGCTCCCGGCAGGGAATACTCGAGCAGTACTTC. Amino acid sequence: CASSSRQGILEQYF.

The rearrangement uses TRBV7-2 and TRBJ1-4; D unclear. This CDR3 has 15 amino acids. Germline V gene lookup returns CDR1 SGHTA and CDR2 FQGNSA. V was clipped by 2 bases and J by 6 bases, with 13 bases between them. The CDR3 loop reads CASSLQTARDEKLFF. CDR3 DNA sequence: TGTGCCAGCAGCTTACAGACGGCTCGGGATGAAAAACTGTTTTTT.

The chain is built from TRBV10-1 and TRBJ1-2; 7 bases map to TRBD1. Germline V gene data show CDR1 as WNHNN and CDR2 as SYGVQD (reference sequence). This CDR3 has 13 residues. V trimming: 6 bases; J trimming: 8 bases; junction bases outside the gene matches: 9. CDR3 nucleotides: TGCGCCAGCAGCGACGACAGGGCCAGGGGCTACACCTTC. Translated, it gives CASSDDRARGYTF.

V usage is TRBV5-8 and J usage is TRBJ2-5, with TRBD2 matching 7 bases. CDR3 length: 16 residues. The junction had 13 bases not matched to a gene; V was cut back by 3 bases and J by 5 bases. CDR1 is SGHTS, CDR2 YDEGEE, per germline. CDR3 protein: CASSSYAGVVRETQYF. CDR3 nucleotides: TGTGCCAGCAGCTCGTACGCGGGAGTCGTTCGGGAGACCCAGTACTTC.

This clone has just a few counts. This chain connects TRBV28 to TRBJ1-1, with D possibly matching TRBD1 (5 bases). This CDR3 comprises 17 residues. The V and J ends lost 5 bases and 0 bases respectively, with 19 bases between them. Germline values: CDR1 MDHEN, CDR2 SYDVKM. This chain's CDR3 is CASSIYQGSSMNTEAFF. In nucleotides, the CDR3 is TGTGCCAGCAGTATTTACCAGGGCAGCTCCATGAACACTGAAGCTTTCTTT.

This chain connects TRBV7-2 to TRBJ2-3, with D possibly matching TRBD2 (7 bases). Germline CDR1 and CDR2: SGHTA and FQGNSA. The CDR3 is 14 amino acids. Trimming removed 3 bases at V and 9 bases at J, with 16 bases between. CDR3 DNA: TGTGCCAGCAGCTTGGGGGGCGGGAGTGTCACGCAGTATTTT. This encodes CASSLGGGSVTQYF.